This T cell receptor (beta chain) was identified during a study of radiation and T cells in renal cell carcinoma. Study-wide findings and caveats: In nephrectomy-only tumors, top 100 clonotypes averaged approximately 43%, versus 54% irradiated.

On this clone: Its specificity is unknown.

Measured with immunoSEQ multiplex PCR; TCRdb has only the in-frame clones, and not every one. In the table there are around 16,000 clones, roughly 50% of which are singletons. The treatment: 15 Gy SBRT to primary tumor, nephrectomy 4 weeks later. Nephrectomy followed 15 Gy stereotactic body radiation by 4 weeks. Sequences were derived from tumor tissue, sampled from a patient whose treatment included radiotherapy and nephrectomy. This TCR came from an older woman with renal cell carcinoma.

CDR3 nucleotides: TGTGCCAGTAGTATTGATTCTCGGGGGAACACTGAAGCTTTCTTT. It is translated as CASSIDSRGNTEAFF. This chain links TRBV19 with TRBJ1-1; D remains ambiguous. The CDR3 covers 15 residues. CDR1 is LNHDA, CDR2 SQIVND, per germline (reference sequence). V lost 3 bases, J lost 1 base, and 12 bases lay in between.